These 25 T cell receptor beta chains were sequenced from one sample in a study of preoperative IRX-2 immunotherapy in early breast cancer. Treatment denoted: preoperative locoregional IRX-2 cytokine immunotherapy. The protocol was immunoSEQ multiplex PCR, while the TCRdb copy is restricted to in-frame clones and leaves out a portion. The repertoire has around 57,000 clones, roughly 95% of them found once; the top ten carry roughly 1.5%. The sample was taken from a patient treated with IRX-2 immunotherapy. The origin of the receptors is a human donor with breast cancer.

The chain recombines TRBV10-3 with TRBJ2-7, with D unclear. CDR1 and CDR2 from the germline V gene are ENHRY and SYGVKD. Trimming removed 5 bases at V and 0 bases at J, with 11 bases between. The CDR3 totals 14 residues. This CDR3 is CAISPRQDSYEQYF. The CDR3 region has the DNA TGTGCCATCAGTCCAAGACAAGACTCCTACGAGCAGTACTTC.

The rearrangement uses TRBV9 and TRBJ2-2; D may be TRBD2 (6 bases). The CDR3 runs to 17 residues. From germline, CDR1 is SGDLS and CDR2 YYNGEE. The V gene lost 3 bases and the J gene lost 5 bases, with 20 bases spanning the gap. CDR3 sequence reads: CASSAPPPFAGTGELFF. In DNA form, the CDR3 reads TGTGCCAGCAGCGCTCCGCCCCCGTTTGCGGGGACCGGGGAGCTGTTTTTT.

This chain joins TRBV5-6 and TRBJ1-4; a possible D gene is TRBD1 (5 bases). CDR1 and CDR2 from the germline V gene are SGHDT and YYEEEE. This CDR3 region has 14 residues. Trimming took 5 bases from V and 8 from J, leaving 16 bases between them. CDR3 amino acids: CASSHAGMNEKLFF. As DNA, the CDR3 is TGTGCCAGCAGTCATGCAGGGATGAACGAAAAACTGTTTTTT.

In its sample, this clone was seen a few times. This chain links TRBV9 with TRBJ2-2; D is unclear. CDR1 SGDLS and CDR2 YYNGEE come from the germline V gene. Trimming removed 0 bases at V and 5 bases at J, with 5 bases between. The CDR3 extends over 13 amino acids. CDR3 region: CASSVVGTGELFF. The CDR3 nucleotides read TGTGCCAGCAGCGTAGTTGGGACCGGGGAGCTGTTTTTT.

This clone has a single count. The DNA is omitted, as the CDR3 cannot be located on it reliably, and the CDR3 follows TCRdb's listing. CDR3 in amino acids: CASSSGHRNQPQHF. J is TRBJ1-5 and V is TRBV19. Looked up from germline, CDR1 is LNHDA and CDR2 is SQIVND (reference sequence). The CDR3 spans 14 residues, counting both ends.

The rearrangement uses TRBV15 and TRBJ1-2; D is ambiguous. The V end was cut by 0 bases, the J end by 8 bases, with 10 bases between. CDR1 and CDR2 from the germline V gene are LNHNV and YYDKDF (reference sequence). CDR3 size: 13 residues. CDR3 DNA: TGTGCCACCAGCAGAGATCGGTGGTGGGGCTACACCTTC. It yields the protein CATSRDRWWGYTF.

The DNA of the CDR3 is TGTGCCAGCAGCCCGGGTCGGGTCCCGGCCAATGAGCAGTTCTTC. Its translation: CASSPGRVPANEQFF. The genes are TRBV11-3 and TRBJ2-1; D gene uncertain. V was pared by 5 bases and J by 6 bases, with 17 bases between. The CDR3 consists of 15 residues. CDR1 is SGHNT and CDR2 is YENEEA in the germline V gene.

The chain couples TRBV7-2 to TRBJ2-5, with 16 bases fitting TRBD2. The V gene end was trimmed by 5 bases and the J gene end by 7 bases; junction bases not matched to a gene: 4. This CDR3 comprises 15 residues. Germline V gene lookup returns CDR1 SGHTA and CDR2 FQGNSA. The CDR3 loop is CASSRGLAGGATQYF. The CDR3, as DNA: TGTGCCAGCAGCAGGGGACTAGCGGGAGGGGCGACCCAGTACTTC. The variable domain in full, completed from reference TRBV7-2 and TRBJ2-5, reads GAGVSQSPSNKVTEKGKDVELRCDPISGHTALYWYRQSLGQGLEFLIYFQGNSAPDKSGLPSDRFSAERTGGSVSTLTIQRTQQEDSAVYLCASSRGLAGGATQYFGPGTRLLVL.

The chain couples TRBV7-2 to TRBJ2-1, with D perhaps TRBD2 (6 bases). This CDR3 has 17 residues. Trimming removed 5 bases from V and 4 bases from J, with 21 bases in between. Germline V lookup: CDR1 SGHTA, CDR2 FQGNSA. The CDR3 bases are TGTGCCAGCAGCCCCTATCGGAGCCGGGACTTATACAATGAGCAGTTCTTC. Its protein is CASSPYRSRDLYNEQFF.

The chain recombines TRBV28 with TRBJ1-2; no reliable D call. From germline, CDR1 is MDHEN and CDR2 SYDVKM. There are 11 residues in the CDR3. V lost 6 bases, J lost 1 base, and 3 bases lay in between. The CDR3 is CASSLNYGYTF. In DNA form, the CDR3 reads TGTGCCAGCAGCCTTAACTATGGCTACACCTTC.

The chain uses TRBV4-3 and TRBJ2-7, with 16 bases identical to TRBD2. Losses at the gene ends were 2 bases for V and 4 bases for J; bases not matched to a gene: 8. CDR3 length: 18 amino acids. The V gene's germline CDR1 is LGHNA and CDR2 YSLEER. The CDR3 region is CASSQTILGLAGGYEQYF. CDR3 sequence (DNA): TGCGCCAGCAGCCAAACCATTCTGGGACTAGCGGGAGGGTACGAGCAGTACTTC.

The chain joins TRBV28 to TRBJ2-3, with D possibly being TRBD2 (6 bases). The germline V gene encodes CDR1 MDHEN and CDR2 SYDVKM. The germline V and J ends were trimmed by 7 bases and 0 bases, with 14 bases remaining between them. The CDR3 loop spans 15 amino acids. CDR3 protein: CASIRLGASTDTQYF. As DNA, the CDR3 is TGTGCCAGCATTAGACTAGGGGCTAGCACAGATACGCAGTATTTT.

This clone was counted a single time. The rearrangement links TRBV6-1 to TRBJ1-4; D unclear. With 4 bases removed from V and 4 bases from J, the gap between germline ends came to 13 bases. The CDR3 totals 15 residues. Per germline, CDR1 MNHNS and CDR2 SASEGT. The CDR3 region has the DNA TGTGCCAGCAGTGTCACGTCCCTTATTAATGAAAAACTGTTTTTT. Its protein product is CASSVTSLINEKLFF.

This chain connects TRBV4-3 to TRBJ1-6; D remains ambiguous. The CDR3 spans 15 residues. V gave up 4 bases and J gave up 8 bases, with 15 bases separating them. The germline gives CDR1 LGHNA, CDR2 YSLEER. CDR3 DNA sequence: TGCGCCAGCAGCCGTTACGACACTCCCGATTCACCCCTCCACTTT. Protein: CASSRYDTPDSPLHF.

V gene TRBV5-5 combines with J gene TRBJ2-6; D call uncertain. Trimming left V 0 bases short and J 2 bases short, with 9 bases between. CDR1 SGHKS and CDR2 YYEKEE come from the germline V gene (reference sequence). The CDR3 has 16 amino acids. Written as DNA, the CDR3 is TGTGCCAGCAGCTTGGTCCGGGTTGCTGGGGCCAACGTCCTGACTTTC. Protein: CASSLVRVAGANVLTF. The variable domain in full, with the rest retrieved from reference TRBV5-5 and TRBJ2-6, is DAGVTQSPTHLIKTRGQQVTLRCSPISGHKSVSWYQQVLGQGPQFIFQYYEKEERGRGNFPDRFSARQFPNYSSELNVNALLLGDSALYLCASSLVRVAGANVLTFGAGSRLTVL.

V is TRBV5-6 and J is TRBJ2-7; no clear D. The CDR3 loop spans 17 amino acids. Trimming removed 1 base at V and 4 bases at J, with 21 bases between. Germline V gene lookup returns CDR1 SGHDT and CDR2 YYEEEE. CDR3 coding DNA: TGTGCCAGCAGCTTGTCGTGGCGGATAGACGTTAGATACGAGCAGTACTTC. Its protein product is CASSLSWRIDVRYEQYF.

This clone showed up just a few times. The V and J genes are TRBV9 and TRBJ2-5; possible D gene TRBD2, 5 bases. Germline CDR1 and CDR2: SGDLS and YYNGEE. The CDR3 spans 13 residues. Trimming took off 3 bases at V and 5 bases at J, with 11 bases between the two ends. The CDR3: CASSASGSETQYF. CDR3 nucleotides: TGTGCCAGCAGCGCATCTGGGAGCGAGACCCAGTACTTC.

The chain is built from TRBV7-9 and TRBJ1-2; no firm D call. The CDR3 sequence is 13 residues long. Germline assignment: CDR1 SEHNR and CDR2 FQNEAQ (reference sequence). V lost 3 bases and J lost 6, with 11 bases in between. The CDR3 region is CASSFRGSDGYTF. The CDR3 DNA reads TGTGCCAGCAGCTTTCGAGGGTCGGATGGCTACACCTTC.

This sequence joins TRBV28 and TRBJ2-2; possible D gene TRBD2, 6 bases. The length of the CDR3 is 14 residues. The germline V gene encodes CDR1 MDHEN and CDR2 SYDVKM. Trimming stripped 4 bases from V and 5 bases from J, with 11 bases between. The CDR3 loop reads CASSYQGGTGELFF. Here the CDR3 DNA reads TGTGCCAGCAGTTATCAGGGAGGAACCGGGGAGCTGTTTTTT.

The chain uses TRBV18 and TRBJ2-6; no definite D call. Trimming cost V 3 bases and J 0 bases, with 6 bases left between them. CDR3 length: 15 residues. Germline-derived CDR1 and CDR2 are KGHSH and LQKENI. CDR3 amino acids: CASSPQISGANVLTF. The CDR3 DNA sequence: TGTGCCAGCTCACCCCAAATCTCTGGGGCCAACGTCCTGACTTTC. Full variable domain (outside the CDR3, taken from reference TRBV18 and TRBJ2-6): NAGVMQNPRHLVRRRGQEARLRCSPMKGHSHVYWYRQLPEEGLKFMVYLQKENIIDESGMPKERFSAEFPKEGPSILRIQQVVRGDSAAYFCASSPQISGANVLTFGAGSRLTVL.

CDR3 DNA sequence: TGTGCCAGCAGCCCTCAGACGGGTGAGACCCAGTACTTC. Amino acids: CASSPQTGETQYF. The V and J genes are TRBV7-3 and TRBJ2-5, with D uncertain. Germline loops: CDR1 SGHTA, CDR2 FQGTGA. The ends were cut back, 5 bases at V and 5 bases at J, with 12 bases in the middle. The CDR3 extends over 13 amino acids.

This sequence joins TRBV5-6 and TRBJ2-7, with 7 positions matching TRBD1. The J segment lost 2 bases and the V segment lost 4 bases, leaving 3 bases of the junction unmatched. From germline, CDR1 is SGHDT and CDR2 YYEEEE. The CDR3 runs to 13 residues. As DNA, the CDR3 is TGTGCCAGCAGCCCCGGGACAGCCTACGAGCAGTACTTC. This sequence encodes CASSPGTAYEQYF.

This clone was recorded a few times. V and J are TRBV4-3 and TRBJ1-6; 9 nucleotides align to TRBD1. V dropped 1 base and J dropped 9; count of bases not matched to a gene: 4. This CDR3 is built from 15 residues. Germline values: CDR1 LGHNA, CDR2 YSLEER. CDR3 in amino acids: CASSQAGTGSSPLHF. The CDR3 DNA reads TGCGCCAGCAGCCAAGCAGGGACAGGGAGTTCACCCCTCCACTTT.

This chain uses TRBV29-1 with TRBJ2-7; 7 bases map to TRBD1. Germline V lookup: CDR1 SQVTM, CDR2 ANQGSEA. V was clipped by 3 bases and J by 2 bases; unmatched bases: 7. This CDR3 comprises 14 residues. CDR3 protein: CSVEVTGNPYEQYF. DNA of the CDR3: TGCAGCGTTGAGGTGACAGGGAACCCCTACGAGCAGTACTTC.

This clone was counted a single time. J is TRBJ1-5 and V is TRBV5-5, with 10 bases lining up with TRBD1. The germline CDR1 and CDR2 sequences are SGHKS and YYEKEE (reference sequence). The CDR3 is 16 residues long. J lost 2 bases, V lost 0 bases, and 2 bases had no gene match. The CDR3 loop is CASSLGTGGGNQPQHF. DNA of the CDR3: TGTGCCAGCAGCTTGGGGACAGGGGGGGGCAATCAGCCCCAGCATTTT.